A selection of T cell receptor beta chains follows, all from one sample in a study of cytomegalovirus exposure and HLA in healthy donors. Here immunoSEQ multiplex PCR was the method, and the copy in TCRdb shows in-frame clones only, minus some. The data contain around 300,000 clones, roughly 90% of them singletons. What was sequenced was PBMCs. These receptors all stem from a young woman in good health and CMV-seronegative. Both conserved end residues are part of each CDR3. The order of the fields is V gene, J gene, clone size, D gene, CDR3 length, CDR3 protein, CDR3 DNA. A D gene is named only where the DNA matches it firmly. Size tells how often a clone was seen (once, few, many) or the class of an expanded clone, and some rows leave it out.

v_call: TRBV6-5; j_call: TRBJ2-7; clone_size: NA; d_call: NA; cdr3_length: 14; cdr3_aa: CASSYNRASYEQYF; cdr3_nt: TGTGCCAGCAGTTACAACAGGGCGTCCTACGAGCAGTACTTC
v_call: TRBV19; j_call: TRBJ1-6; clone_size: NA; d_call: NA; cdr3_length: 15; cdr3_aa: CASTQARGSNSPLHF; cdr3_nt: TGTGCCAGTACCCAGGCTAGGGGCAGCAATTCACCCCTCCACTTT
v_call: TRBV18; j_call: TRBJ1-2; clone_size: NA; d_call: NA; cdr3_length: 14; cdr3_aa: CASSPVGADYGYTF; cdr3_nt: TGTGCCAGCTCACCCGTAGGGGCGGACTATGGCTACACCTTC
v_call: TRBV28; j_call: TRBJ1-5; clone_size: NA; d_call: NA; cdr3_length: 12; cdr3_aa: CASNPPSQPQHF; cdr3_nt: TGTGCCAGCAATCCACCCAGTCAGCCCCAGCATTTT
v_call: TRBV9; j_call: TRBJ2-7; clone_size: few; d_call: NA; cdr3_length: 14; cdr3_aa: CASSPGLLPYEQYF; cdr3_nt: TGTGCCAGCAGCCCAGGACTGCTCCCCTACGAGCAGTACTTC
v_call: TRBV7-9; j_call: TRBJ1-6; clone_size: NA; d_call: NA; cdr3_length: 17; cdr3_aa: CASSPLGGIAYNSPLHF; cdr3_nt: TGTGCCAGCAGCCCACTGGGGGGAATAGCCTATAATTCACCCCTCCACTTT
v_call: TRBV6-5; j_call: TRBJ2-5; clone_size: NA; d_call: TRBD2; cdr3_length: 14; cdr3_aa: CASRVAGARGTQYF; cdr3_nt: TGTGCCAGCAGGGTAGCGGGGGCTCGTGGGACCCAGTACTTC
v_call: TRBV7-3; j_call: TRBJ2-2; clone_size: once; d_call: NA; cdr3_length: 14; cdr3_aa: CASSKQGYTGELFF; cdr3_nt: TGTGCCAGCTCAAAACAGGGTTACACCGGGGAGCTGTTTTTT
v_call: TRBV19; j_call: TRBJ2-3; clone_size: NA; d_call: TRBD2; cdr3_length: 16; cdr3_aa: CASSIGTSESTDTQYF; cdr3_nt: TGTGCCAGTAGTATAGGAACTAGCGAGAGCACAGATACGCAGTATTTT
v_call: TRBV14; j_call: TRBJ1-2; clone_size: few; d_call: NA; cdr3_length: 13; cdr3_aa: CASSQAGQAGYTF; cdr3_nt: TGTGCCAGCAGCCAAGCAGGGCAGGCTGGCTACACCTTC
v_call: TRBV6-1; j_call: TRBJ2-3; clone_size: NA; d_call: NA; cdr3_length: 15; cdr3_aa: CASSEAVPSTDTQYF; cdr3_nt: TGTGCCAGCTCCGAAGCGGTCCCTAGCACAGATACGCAGTATTTT
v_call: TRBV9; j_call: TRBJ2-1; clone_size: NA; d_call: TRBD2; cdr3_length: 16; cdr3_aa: CASSGHLAGGPHEQFF; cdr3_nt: TGTGCCAGCAGCGGGCATCTAGCGGGAGGGCCCCATGAGCAGTTCTTC
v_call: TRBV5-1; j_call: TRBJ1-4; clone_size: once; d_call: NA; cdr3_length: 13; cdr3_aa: CASSSGRREKLFF; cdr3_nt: TGCGCCAGCAGTTCCGGACGGAGGGAAAAACTGTTTTTT
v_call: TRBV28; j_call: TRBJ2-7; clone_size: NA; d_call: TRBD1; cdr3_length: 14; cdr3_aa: CASTLRTGGDEQYF; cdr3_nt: TGTGCCAGCACCTTACGGACAGGGGGCGACGAGCAGTACTTC
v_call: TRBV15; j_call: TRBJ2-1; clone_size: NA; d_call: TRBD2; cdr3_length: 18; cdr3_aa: CATHSGTSGLSSYNEQFF; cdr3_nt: TGTGCCACCCATTCCGGGACTAGCGGATTAAGCTCCTACAATGAGCAGTTCTTC
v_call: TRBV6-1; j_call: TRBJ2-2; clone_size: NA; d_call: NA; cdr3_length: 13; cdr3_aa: CASSAQGIGELFF; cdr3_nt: TGTGCCAGCAGCGCCCAGGGTATCGGGGAGCTGTTTTTT
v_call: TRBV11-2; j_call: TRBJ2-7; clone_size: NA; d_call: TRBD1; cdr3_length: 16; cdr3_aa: CASTLPLGQGSYEQYF; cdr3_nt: TGTGCCAGCACCCTACCTCTGGGACAGGGGTCCTACGAGCAGTACTTC
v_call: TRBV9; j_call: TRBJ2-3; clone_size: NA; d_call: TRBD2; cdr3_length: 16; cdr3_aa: CASSVAGTRNLDTQYF; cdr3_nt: TGTGCCAGCAGCGTAGCCGGGACTAGAAACTTAGATACGCAGTATTTT
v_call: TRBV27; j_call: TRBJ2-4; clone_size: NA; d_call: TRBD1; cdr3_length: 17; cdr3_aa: CASRGDSSSVAKNIQYF; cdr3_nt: TGTGCCAGCAGGGGGGACAGTTCATCCGTAGCCAAAAACATTCAGTACTTC
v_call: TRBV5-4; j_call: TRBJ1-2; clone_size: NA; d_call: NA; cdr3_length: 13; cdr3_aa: CASSFPDDYGYTF; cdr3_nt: TGTGCCAGCAGCTTTCCAGATGACTATGGCTACACCTTC
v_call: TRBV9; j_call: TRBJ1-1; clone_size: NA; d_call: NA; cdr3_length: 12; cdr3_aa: CASGEGWTEAFF; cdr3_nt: TGTGCCAGCGGTGAGGGTTGGACTGAAGCTTTCTTT
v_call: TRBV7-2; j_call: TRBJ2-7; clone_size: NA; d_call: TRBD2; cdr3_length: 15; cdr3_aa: CASSLKTSGSYEQYF; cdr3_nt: TGTGCCAGCAGCTTAAAGACTAGCGGCTCCTACGAGCAGTACTTC
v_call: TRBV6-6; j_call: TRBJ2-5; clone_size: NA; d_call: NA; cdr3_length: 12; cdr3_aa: CASSRNQETQYF; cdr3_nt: TGTGCCAGCAGCCGTAACCAAGAGACCCAGTACTTC
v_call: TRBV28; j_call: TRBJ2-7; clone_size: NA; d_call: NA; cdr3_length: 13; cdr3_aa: CASCTGTTYEQYF; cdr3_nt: TGTGCCAGCTGTACAGGGACGACCTACGAGCAGTACTTC
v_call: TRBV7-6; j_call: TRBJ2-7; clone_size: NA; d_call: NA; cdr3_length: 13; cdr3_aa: CASSFGNRDEQYF; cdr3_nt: TGTGCCAGCAGCTTCGGGAACCGTGACGAGCAGTACTTC
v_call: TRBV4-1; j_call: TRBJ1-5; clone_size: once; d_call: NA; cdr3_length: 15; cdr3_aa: CASSQDEDRNQPQHF; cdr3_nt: TGCGCCAGCAGCCAAGATGAGGACAGAAATCAGCCCCAGCATTTT
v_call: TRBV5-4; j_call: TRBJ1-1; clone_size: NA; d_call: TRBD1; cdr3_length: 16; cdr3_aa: CASSPRGTGRNTEAFF; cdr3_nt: TGTGCCAGCAGCCCACGGGGGACAGGGCGGAACACTGAAGCTTTCTTT
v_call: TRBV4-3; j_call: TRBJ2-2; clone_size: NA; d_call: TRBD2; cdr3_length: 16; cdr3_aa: CASSQAVAGVTGELFF; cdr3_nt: TGCGCCAGCAGCCAAGCGGTCGCGGGAGTCACCGGGGAGCTGTTTTTT
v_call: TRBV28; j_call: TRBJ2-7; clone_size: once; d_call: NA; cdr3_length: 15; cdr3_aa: CASSSVGSGSYEQYF; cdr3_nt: TGTGCCAGCAGTTCGGTAGGGAGTGGGTCCTACGAGCAGTACTTC
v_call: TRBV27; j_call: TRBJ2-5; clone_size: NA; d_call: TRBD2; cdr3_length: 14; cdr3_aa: CASSLRGGRETQYF; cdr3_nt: TGTGCCAGCAGTTTGCGCGGGGGGAGGGAGACCCAGTACTTC
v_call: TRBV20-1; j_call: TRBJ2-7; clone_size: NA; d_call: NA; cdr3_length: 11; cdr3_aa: CSAAVVYEQYF; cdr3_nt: TGCAGTGCCGCGGTGGTCTACGAGCAGTACTTC
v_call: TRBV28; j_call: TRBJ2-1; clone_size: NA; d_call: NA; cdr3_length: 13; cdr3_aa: CASTPQRDNEQFF; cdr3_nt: TGTGCCAGCACCCCCCAGAGGGACAATGAGCAGTTCTTC
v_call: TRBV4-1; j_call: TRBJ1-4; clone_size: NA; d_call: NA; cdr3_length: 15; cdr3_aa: CASSQWQGTNEKLFF; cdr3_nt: TGCGCCAGCAGCCAATGGCAGGGTACTAATGAAAAACTGTTTTTT
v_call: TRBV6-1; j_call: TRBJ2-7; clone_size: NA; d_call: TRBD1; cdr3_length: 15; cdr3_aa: CASRGRGQGPYEQYF; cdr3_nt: TGTGCCAGCAGGGGGCGGGGACAGGGCCCCTACGAGCAGTACTTC
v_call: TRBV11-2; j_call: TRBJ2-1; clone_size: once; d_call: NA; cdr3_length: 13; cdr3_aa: CASSLVEANEQFF; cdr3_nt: TGTGCCAGCAGCTTAGTGGAGGCCAATGAGCAGTTCTTC
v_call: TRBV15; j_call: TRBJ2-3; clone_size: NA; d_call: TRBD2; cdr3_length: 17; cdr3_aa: CATSRDLLAGSTDTQYF; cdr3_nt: TGTGCCACCAGCAGAGACCTACTAGCGGGGAGCACAGATACGCAGTATTTT
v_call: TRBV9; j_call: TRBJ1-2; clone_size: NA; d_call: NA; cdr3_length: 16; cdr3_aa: CASSGGRADRNYGYTF; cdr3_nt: TGTGCCAGCAGCGGGGGGAGGGCAGACCGTAACTATGGCTACACCTTC
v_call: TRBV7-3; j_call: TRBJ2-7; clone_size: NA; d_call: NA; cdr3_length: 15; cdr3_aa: CASSYGVGPNYEQYF; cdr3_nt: TGTGCCAGCAGCTACGGAGTTGGCCCTAACTACGAGCAGTACTTC
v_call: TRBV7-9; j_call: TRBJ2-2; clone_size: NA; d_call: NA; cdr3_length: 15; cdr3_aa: CASSARQTNTGELFF; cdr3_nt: TGTGCCAGCAGCGCCCGACAGACAAACACCGGGGAGCTGTTTTTT
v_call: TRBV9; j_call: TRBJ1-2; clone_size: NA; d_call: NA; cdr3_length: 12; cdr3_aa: CASSTRQDGYTF; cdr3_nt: TGTGCCAGCAGCACCCGACAGGACGGCTACACCTTC
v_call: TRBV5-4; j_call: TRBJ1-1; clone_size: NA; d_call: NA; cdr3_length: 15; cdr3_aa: CASSLHLGDNTEAFF; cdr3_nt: TGTGCCAGCAGCTTGCACCTCGGGGATAACACTGAAGCTTTCTTT
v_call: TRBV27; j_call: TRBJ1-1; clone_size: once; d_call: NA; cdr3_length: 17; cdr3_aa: CASSSGQRRTMNTEAFF; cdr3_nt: TGTGCCAGCAGTTCCGGACAGAGACGAACAATGAACACTGAAGCTTTCTTT
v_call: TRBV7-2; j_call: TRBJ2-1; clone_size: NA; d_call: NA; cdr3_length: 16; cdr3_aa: CASSLVALSGNNEQFF; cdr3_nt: TGTGCCAGCAGCTTAGTTGCTCTAAGCGGTAACAATGAGCAGTTCTTC
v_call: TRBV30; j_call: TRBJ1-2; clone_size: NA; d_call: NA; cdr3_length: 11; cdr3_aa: CAWSVLYGYTF; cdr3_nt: TGTGCCTGGAGTGTACTTTATGGCTACACCTTC
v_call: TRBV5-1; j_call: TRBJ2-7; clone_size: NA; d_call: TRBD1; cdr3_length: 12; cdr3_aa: CASSSTGDEQYF; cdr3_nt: TGCGCCAGCAGCTCGACAGGGGACGAGCAGTACTTC
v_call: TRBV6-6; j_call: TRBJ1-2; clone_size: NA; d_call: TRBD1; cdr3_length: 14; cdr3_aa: CASILEGTGGVYTF; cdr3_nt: TGTGCCAGCATCTTAGAGGGGACAGGGGGAGTCTACACCTTC
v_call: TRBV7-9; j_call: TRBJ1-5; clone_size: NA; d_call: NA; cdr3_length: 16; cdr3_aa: CASSSDQGGDNQPQHF; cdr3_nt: TGTGCCAGCAGCTCGGACCAAGGGGGAGACAATCAGCCCCAGCATTTT